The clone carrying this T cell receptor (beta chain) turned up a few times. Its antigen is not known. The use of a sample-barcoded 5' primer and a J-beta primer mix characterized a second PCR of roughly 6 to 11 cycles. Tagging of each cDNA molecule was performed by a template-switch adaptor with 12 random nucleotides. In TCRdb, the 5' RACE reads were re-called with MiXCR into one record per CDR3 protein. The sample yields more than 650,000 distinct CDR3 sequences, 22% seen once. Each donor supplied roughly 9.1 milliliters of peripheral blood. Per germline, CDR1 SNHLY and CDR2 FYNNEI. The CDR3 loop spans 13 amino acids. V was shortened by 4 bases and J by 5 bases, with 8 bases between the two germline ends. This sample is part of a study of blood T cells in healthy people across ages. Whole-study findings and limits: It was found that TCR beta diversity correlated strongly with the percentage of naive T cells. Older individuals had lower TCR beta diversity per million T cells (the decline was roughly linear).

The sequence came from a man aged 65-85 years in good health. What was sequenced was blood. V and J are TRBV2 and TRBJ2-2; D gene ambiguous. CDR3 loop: CASSVIETGELFF. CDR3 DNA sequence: TGTGCCAGCAGTGTTATAGAAACCGGGGAGCTGTTTTTT.